This T cell receptor (beta chain) is from a study of a mutant IDH1 vaccine in newly diagnosed glioma. Across the study: Vaccines were first given 4-6 weeks after radiotherapy alone, or with temozolomide cycles. Of the patients given treatment, 62.5% were male and approximately 38% were female, and a mean age of approximately 37 years was recorded.

A remark on this clone: Its antigen is unidentified.

Stated time point: week 11, during vaccination. Every vaccine dose comprised 300 ug of mutant IDH1 20-mer peptide plus topical imiquimod. The CDR3 covers 11 residues. Trimming pared 6 bases from V and 6 bases from J, leaving 9 bases between. Germline CDR1 DFQATT, CDR2 SNEGSKA (reference sequence). TCRdb's table, derived via immunoSEQ multiplex PCR, lists solely in-frame clones and lacks some. The sample yields under 150,000 clones, about 90% seen once. This TCR came from a woman in her forties or fifties with glioma. This sample comprised PBMCs, obtained from a glioma patient whose treatment included an IDH1 peptide vaccine. The rearrangement uses TRBV20-1 and TRBJ2-1, with unresolved D. The CDR3 nucleotides read TGCAGTGCCATGGTCGCCAATGAGCAGTTCTTC. As protein: CSAMVANEQFF.